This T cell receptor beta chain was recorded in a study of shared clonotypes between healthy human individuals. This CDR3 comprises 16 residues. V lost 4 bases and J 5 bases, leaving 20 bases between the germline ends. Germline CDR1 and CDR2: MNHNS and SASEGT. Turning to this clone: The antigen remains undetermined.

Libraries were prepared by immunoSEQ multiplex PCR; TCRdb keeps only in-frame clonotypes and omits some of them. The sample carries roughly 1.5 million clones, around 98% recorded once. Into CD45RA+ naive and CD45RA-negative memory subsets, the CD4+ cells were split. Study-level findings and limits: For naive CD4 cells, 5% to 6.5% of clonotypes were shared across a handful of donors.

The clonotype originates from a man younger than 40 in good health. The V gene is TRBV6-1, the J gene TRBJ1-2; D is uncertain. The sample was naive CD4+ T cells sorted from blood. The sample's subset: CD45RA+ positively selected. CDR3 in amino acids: CASSVSGRRNAYGYTF. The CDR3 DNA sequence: TGTGCCAGCAGTGTCTCGGGGAGAAGAAACGCTTATGGCTACACCTTC.